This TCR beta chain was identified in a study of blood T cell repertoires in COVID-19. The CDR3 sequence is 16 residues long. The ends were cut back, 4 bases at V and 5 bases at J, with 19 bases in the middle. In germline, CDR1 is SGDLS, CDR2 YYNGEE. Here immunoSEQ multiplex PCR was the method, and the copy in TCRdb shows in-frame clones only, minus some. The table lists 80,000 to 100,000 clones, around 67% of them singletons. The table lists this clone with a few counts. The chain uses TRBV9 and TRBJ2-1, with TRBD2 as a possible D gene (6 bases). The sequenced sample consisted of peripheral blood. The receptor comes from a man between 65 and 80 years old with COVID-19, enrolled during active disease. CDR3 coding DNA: TGTGCCAGCAGCACCCAAAGCGGGCGAAAGGACAATGAGCAGTTCTTC. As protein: CASSTQSGRKDNEQFF.